The entry that follows covers one T cell receptor (beta chain) sequence. This sample is drawn from a study of blood T cell repertoires in COVID-19. Trimming pared 0 bases from V and 2 bases from J, leaving 6 bases between. The CDR3 is 14 amino acids. The germline CDR1 and CDR2 sequences are SGHRS and YFSETQ. Recruitment covered about two dozen US areas and drew participants whose ages spanned about 18 to 100 years. Each exposed participant met a COVID-19 case in the 2 weeks preceding study entry. Data came from immunoSEQ multiplex PCR; TCRdb stores just in-frame clones and leaves some out. The profile shows hundreds of thousands of clones, about 80% of them singletons.

The receptor's source is a woman in her forties or fifties who had been exposed to COVID-19. This sequence joins TRBV5-1 and TRBJ1-5, with D hard to call. Sequences were obtained from PBMCs or T cells enriched from blood (not recorded which). The CDR3 sequence is CASSLGAGNQPQHF. The CDR3 nucleotides are TGCGCCAGCAGCTTGGGGGCCGGCAATCAGCCCCAGCATTTT.